This record concerns one TCR beta chain sequence. These data originate in a study of blood T cells in healthy people across ages. Background on the study: Template switching captured about one barcoded beta molecule per two T cells.

Trimming took 0 bases from V and 13 from J; bases not matched to a gene: 18. CDR3 length: 18 residues. Germline V gene sequence: CDR1 SGHTA, CDR2 FQGNSA. Next came a second PCR, run for about 6 to 11 cycles, which used a sample-barcoded 5' primer along with a J-beta primer mix. All cDNA molecules were each tagged by a template-switch adaptor with 12 random nucleotides. TCRdb passed the 5' RACE reads through MiXCR, listing each CDR3 protein once. The profile covers about 1,800,000 distinct CDR3 sequences, with approximately 28% appearing a single time and roughly 8% taken by the ten largest. The individuals who served as donors were healthy Caucasians living in Russia, aged roughly 6 to 95. Total RNA amounts of at least 5 micrograms were extracted per sample.

The clonotype originates from a woman between 25 and 40 years old in good health. Sequencing input: blood. The chain carries TRBV7-2 and TRBJ2-4; TRBD2 aligns across 10 bases. CDR3 sequence: CASSLALGLAGAGDEQYF. CDR3 nucleotide sequence: TGTGCCAGCAGCTTAGCATTAGGGCTAGCGGGAGCGGGCGATGAGCAGTACTTC.